The clone carrying this TCR beta chain appeared a few times. No antigen is known for it. V was pared by 2 bases and J by 7 bases, with 9 bases between. Germline CDR1 MNHEY, CDR2 SVGAGI. The CDR3 is made up of 13 amino acids. These data are taken from a study of T cell responses to AZD1222 COVID-19 vaccine. Overall study findings and caveats: Baseline seropositivity occurred in only 5 to 7 AZD1222 recipients.

The protocol was immunoSEQ multiplex PCR, while the TCRdb copy is restricted to in-frame clones and leaves out a portion. Among roughly 67,000 clones listed, roughly nine tenths were seen once. J is TRBJ2-1 and V is TRBV6-5; TRBD2 might be the D (6 bases). The specimen was peripheral blood, collected 28 days after the second AZD1222 dose. This receptor was obtained from an adult who received the AZD1222 COVID-19 vaccine. The CDR3 is CASSYDGGNEQFF. The CDR3 region has the DNA TGTGCCAGCAGTTACGATGGGGGGAATGAGCAGTTCTTC.